The 26 T cell receptor beta chains below come from one sample, sequenced in a study of cytomegalovirus exposure and HLA in healthy donors. This table comes from immunoSEQ multiplex PCR, and its TCRdb copy is limited to in-frame clones, with some not included. Of about 360,000 clones in the sample, roughly 88% were seen once. The sample comprised PBMCs. These receptors all come from a woman aged 18 to 35 in good health and CMV-seronegative.

The genes are TRBV27 and TRBJ2-3, with TRBD2 matching over 11 bases. Trimming cost V 6 bases and J 6 bases; bases outside gene matches: 8. This CDR3 contains 15 residues. Germline V gives CDR1 MNHEY, CDR2 SMNVEV (reference sequence). The CDR3 DNA sequence: TGTGCCAGCAGCAGAGCGACTAGCGGGATTGATACGCAGTATTTT. Translating it yields CASSRATSGIDTQYF.

This clone occurred once. This chain joins TRBV5-4 and TRBJ2-5, with TRBD2 matching over 7 bases. Trimming removed 4 bases from V and 5 bases from J; junction bases left unmatched: 14. CDR1 SGHNT and CDR2 YYREEE come from the germline V gene (reference sequence). This CDR3 comprises 16 residues. The CDR3 here is CASSGSLGSGGETQYF. The CDR3 region has the DNA TGTGCCAGCAGCGGTTCACTAGGCTCCGGGGGGGAGACCCAGTACTTC.

V usage is TRBV30 and J usage is TRBJ1-6, with D unclear. The CDR3 is 13 amino acids. Germline CDR1 is GTSNPN and CDR2 is SVGIG (reference sequence). V shed 0 bases and J shed 4 bases, with 4 bases lying between them. The DNA of the CDR3 is TGTGCCTGGAGTGTACTTTATAATTCACCCCTCCACTTT. It codes for CAWSVLYNSPLHF.

The V call is TRBV5-4, the J call TRBJ2-4, with 9 bases identical to TRBD1. Germline trimming cut 5 bases from V and 11 bases from J; bases unmatched to any gene: 8. The CDR3 spans 13 residues. CDR1 is SGHNT and CDR2 is YYREEE in the germline V gene (reference sequence). Here the CDR3 reads CASSYGQGKVQYF. DNA for the CDR3: TGTGCCAGCAGTTACGGACAGGGGAAGGTTCAGTACTTC.

This chain links TRBV28 with TRBJ2-3; 8 nucleotides align to TRBD2. CDR1 and CDR2 from the germline V gene are MDHEN and SYDVKM. V gave up 5 bases and J gave up 1 base; unmatched junction bases: 5. CDR3 length: 15 amino acids. CDR3 amino acids: CASSKRELGTDTQYF. In DNA, the CDR3 is TGTGCCAGCAGTAAGCGGGAGCTAGGCACAGATACGCAGTATTTT.

The chain links TRBV6-5 to TRBJ2-5; 8 bases line up with TRBD2. The CDR3 contains 16 residues. Trimming took 2 bases from V and 0 from J; bases not matched to a gene: 5. Germline values: CDR1 MNHEY, CDR2 SVGAGI. The CDR3 sequence is CASSYGTRLYQETQYF. The CDR3 nucleotides read TGTGCCAGCAGTTACGGGACTAGGCTGTACCAAGAGACCCAGTACTTC.

The V and J genes are TRBV28 and TRBJ1-2; TRBD1 matches at 8 bases. The length of the CDR3 is 15 residues. Germline lookup yields CDR1 MDHEN and CDR2 SYDVKM. J gave up 4 bases and V 4 bases, and 8 bases lay outside the gene matches. The CDR3 sequence: CASSYGQGRLYGYTF. In DNA, the CDR3 is TGTGCCAGCAGTTACGGACAGGGTAGACTCTATGGCTACACCTTC.

The chain has TRBV5-1 and TRBJ1-2, with D unresolved. Per germline, CDR1 SGHRS and CDR2 YFSETQ. V dropped 0 bases and J dropped 2 bases, with 11 bases sitting between them. The CDR3 length is 15 residues. CDR3 in amino acids: CASSLAVQANYGYTF. The CDR3 bases are TGCGCCAGCAGCTTGGCCGTCCAGGCGAACTATGGCTACACCTTC. Using reference TRBV5-1 and TRBJ1-2 for the parts outside the CDR3, the full variable domain is KAGVTQTPRYLIKTRGQQVTLSCSPISGHRSVSWYQQTPGQGLQFLFEYFSETQRNKGNFPGRFSGRQFSNSRSEMNVSTLELGDSALYLCASSLAVQANYGYTFGSGTRLTVV.

The chain combines TRBV5-1 with TRBJ2-1; perhaps TRBD2 as D (6 bases). The CDR3 sequence is 14 residues long. Trimming cost V 7 bases and J 6 bases, with 17 bases left between them. Per the germline V gene, CDR1 is SGHRS and CDR2 is YFSETQ. In nucleotides, the CDR3 is TGCGCCAGCGGATTCGGAGGGATGAGCAATGAGCAGTTCTTC. Protein: CASGFGGMSNEQFF.

The chain has TRBV14 and TRBJ2-7, with unresolved D. V lost 1 base and J lost 3, with 4 bases in between. The CDR3 is 12 residues long. Germline V gives CDR1 SGHDN, CDR2 FVKESK. For the CDR3, the DNA is TGTGCCAGCAGCCAAGTTCTCTACGAGCAGTACTTC. Amino acids: CASSQVLYEQYF.

This chain joins TRBV30 and TRBJ2-1; D call uncertain. CDR3 size: 13 residues. The germline V gene encodes CDR1 GTSNPN and CDR2 SVGIG (reference sequence). Deletions cut 1 base from V and 5 bases from J, with 9 bases between. The CDR3 spells CAWSAHGHNEQFF. For the CDR3, the DNA is TGTGCCTGGAGTGCCCACGGTCACAATGAGCAGTTCTTC.

V gene TRBV5-4 combines with J gene TRBJ2-7; TRBD1 matches at 7 bases. The CDR3 runs to 13 residues. V lost 4 bases to trimming and J lost 5 bases; unmatched junction nucleotides: 6. Germline assignment: CDR1 SGHNT and CDR2 YYREEE (reference sequence). CDR3 region: CASSPPTGNEQYF. For the CDR3, the DNA is TGTGCCAGCAGCCCCCCGACAGGGAACGAGCAGTACTTC.

J is TRBJ2-1 and V is TRBV2, with 10 bases fitting TRBD1. The CDR3 is 17 amino acids. Germline-derived CDR1 and CDR2 are SNHLY and FYNNEI. Trimming took 0 bases from V and 7 from J; bases not matched to a gene: 9. The CDR3 region has the DNA TGTGCCAGCAGTGAAGCGCTCCCCGGACAGGGGGTAAATGAGCAGTTCTTC. This codes for CASSEALPGQGVNEQFF. The variable domain in full, with the rest retrieved from reference TRBV2 and TRBJ2-1, is EPEVTQTPSHQVTQMGQEVILRCVPISNHLYFYWYRQILGQKVEFLVSFYNNEISEKSEIFDDQFSVERPDGSNFTLKIRSTKLEDSAMYFCASSEALPGQGVNEQFFGPGTRLTVL.

The chain combines TRBV11-2 with TRBJ2-5; 12 positions agree with TRBD1. Germline lookup yields CDR1 SGHAT and CDR2 FQNNGV. V shed 3 bases and J 5 bases; nucleotides not matched to a gene: 7. This CDR3 is built from 16 residues. The CDR3 is CASSFTGTGGVETQYF. The DNA for the CDR3 is TGTGCCAGCAGCTTTACCGGGACAGGGGGCGTCGAGACCCAGTACTTC.

This sequence joins TRBV5-1 and TRBJ2-5, with D possibly TRBD2 on 7 matching bases. CDR1 SGHRS and CDR2 YFSETQ come from the germline V gene. Trimming removed 2 bases at V and 5 bases at J, with 16 bases between. The CDR3 loop spans 15 amino acids. The CDR3 is CASSFAGGPEETQYF. CDR3 sequence (DNA): TGCGCCAGCAGCTTCGCCGGGGGGCCGGAGGAGACCCAGTACTTC.

The gene calls are TRBV29-1 and TRBJ2-3; 10 bases are a match to TRBD2. Germline lookup yields CDR1 SQVTM and CDR2 ANQGSEA. Trimming took 2 bases from V and 5 from J; bases not matched to a gene: 7. The CDR3 sequence is 15 residues long. CDR3 amino acids: CSVEPSGGARDTQYF. In DNA, the CDR3 is TGCAGCGTTGAACCGAGCGGGGGGGCGCGAGATACGCAGTATTTT.

This chain links TRBV6-6 with TRBJ1-4; TRBD1 agrees at 9 bases. J gave up 13 bases and V 4 bases, and 7 bases lay outside the gene matches. CDR3 length equals 13 residues. Germline values: CDR1 MNHNY, CDR2 SVGAGI (reference sequence). In nucleotides, the CDR3 is TGTGCCAGCAGTTCGGACAGGGGAAGTGGACTGTTTTTT. Amino acid sequence: CASSSDRGSGLFF.

The rearrangement joins TRBV6-5 to TRBJ2-1, with D hard to call. Germline values: CDR1 MNHEY, CDR2 SVGAGI. The CDR3 loop spans 15 amino acids. The V end was cut by 0 bases, the J end by 6 bases, with 12 bases between. The CDR3 DNA follows: TGTGCCAGCAGTTACTCTCTCACGGTTCCCAATGAGCAGTTCTTC. Translated: CASSYSLTVPNEQFF.

The V call is TRBV5-1, the J call TRBJ1-3; 8 nucleotides agree with TRBD1. Germline V CDR1 and CDR2: SGHRS, YFSETQ. The CDR3 contains 15 residues. Trimming removed 2 bases from V and 4 bases from J; junction bases left unmatched: 5. CDR3 residues: CASSFGQGRGNTIYF. The CDR3 DNA is TGCGCCAGCAGCTTCGGACAGGGAAGAGGAAACACCATATATTTT.

This sequence joins TRBV6-6 and TRBJ2-6, with 7 bases lining up with TRBD1. Germline CDR1 and CDR2: MNHNY and SVGAGI (reference sequence). The junction had 4 bases not matched to a gene; V was cut back by 4 bases and J by 4 bases. The CDR3 consists of 15 residues. CDR3 amino acids: CASSSTGYGANVLTF. The CDR3, as DNA: TGTGCCAGCAGTTCGACAGGGTACGGGGCCAACGTCCTGACTTTC.

The rearrangement joins TRBV6-5 to TRBJ1-6; D unclear. Germline CDR1 and CDR2: MNHEY and SVGAGI. The CDR3 is 16 amino acids. Trimming cost V 0 bases and J 9 bases, with 15 bases left between them. DNA for the CDR3: TGTGCCAGCAGTTACTCGATTGACCGGGTTGGTTCACCCCTCCACTTT. Its protein product is CASSYSIDRVGSPLHF.

This clone came up a few times. The J gene is TRBJ1-2, the V gene TRBV28, with TRBD1 matching over 11 bases. Per germline, CDR1 MDHEN and CDR2 SYDVKM. J was trimmed by 7 bases and V by 6 bases; bases with no gene match: 16. The CDR3 runs 17 residues. CDR3 nucleotide sequence: TGTGCCAGCAGCCCGACGGGACAGGGACAGGGGGACTTTGGCTACACCTTC. Translating it yields CASSPTGQGQGDFGYTF.

This clone occurred once. The V call is TRBV2, the J call TRBJ1-5; 7 bases fit TRBD1. Trimming removed 8 bases from V and 6 bases from J; junction bases left unmatched: 10. The germline V gene has CDR1 SNHLY and CDR2 FYNNEI. The CDR3 has 14 residues. The CDR3 reads CASDTGVFGQPQHF. DNA of the CDR3: TGTGCCAGCGATACAGGGGTTTTCGGTCAGCCCCAGCATTTT.

The rearrangement joins TRBV6-5 to TRBJ1-6, with 7 positions matching TRBD1. V shed 3 bases, J shed 5 bases, and the junction held 4 bases outside the gene matches. The CDR3 is made up of 15 amino acids. CDR1 MNHEY and CDR2 SVGAGI come from the germline V gene. The CDR3 DNA reads TGTGCCAGCAGTTATAGGGACAGCCATAATTCACCCCTCCACTTT. Translation gives CASSYRDSHNSPLHF.

The chain employs TRBV4-1 and TRBJ2-1; D perhaps matches TRBD2 (6 bases). Germline assignment: CDR1 MGHRA and CDR2 YSYEKL. This CDR3 contains 15 residues. Between the trimmed V and J ends, which lost 0 bases and 8 bases, there was a span of 14 bases. This CDR3 reads CASSQDRNSGDEQFF. In DNA, the CDR3 is TGCGCCAGCAGCCAAGATCGGAATAGCGGCGATGAGCAGTTCTTC.

V usage is TRBV2 and J usage is TRBJ1-4; the D gene is possibly TRBD1 (6 bases). The germline CDR1 and CDR2 sequences are SNHLY and FYNNEI. V was shortened by 4 bases and J by 5 bases, with 11 bases between the two germline ends. CDR3 length: 14 amino acids. CDR3 loop: CASSVGRGNEKLFF. CDR3 bases: TGTGCCAGCAGTGTTGGCAGGGGAAATGAAAAACTGTTTTTT.